The entry below gives a single T cell receptor (beta chain) sequence along with its context. Its antigen is not identified. The use of genomic DNA as template underpinned the TCR beta VDJ and CDR3 profiling. TCRdb re-called the reads through MiXCR, storing one row per CDR3 protein. The sample has approximately 160,000 distinct CDR3 sequences, roughly half seen once. This record comes from a study of CD8+CD57+ T cells in acquired aplastic anemia. Study context: Sorting CD4+ and CD8+ cells gave DNA averaging approximately 3 ug.

Sequencing was done on patients that had shown CD8+CD57+ cell expansion by flow cytometry. The cohort consisted entirely of patients having severe acquired aplastic anemia. Whole-study findings and limits: Patient and control CD8+ Simpson's diversity was not significantly different.

This TCR came from a human donor with aplastic anemia. The sample taken for sequencing was sorted CD4+, CD8+, or CD8+CD57+ T cells (not recorded which) from PBMCs.

Here the CDR3 DNA reads TGTGCCAGCCGGCCACGGACAGGAAGCAATGAGCAGTTCTTC. It yields the protein CASRPRTGSNEQFF. This chain links TRBV2 with TRBJ2-1, with TRBD1 matching 7 bases. Germline CDR1 SNHLY, CDR2 FYNNEI. V lost 8 bases to trimming and J lost 6 bases; unmatched junction nucleotides: 10. The CDR3 is made up of 14 amino acids. Drawing the rest from reference TRBV2 and TRBJ2-1, the complete variable domain is EPEVTQTPSHQVTQMGQEVILRCVPISNHLYFYWYRQILGQKVEFLVSFYNNEISEKSEIFDDQFSVERPDGSNFTLKIRSTKLEDSAMYFCASRPRTGSNEQFFGPGTRLTVL.